This TCR beta chain is drawn from a study of T-cell memory formation after mild COVID-19. TCRdb re-derived calls from the 5' RACE reads in MiXCR, one entry per CDR3 protein. The table lists hundreds of thousands of distinct CDR3 sequences, around 21% of them singletons, with 9.5% to 15% in the top ten. Trimming left V 5 bases short and J 4 bases short, with 9 bases between. Germline V gene lookup returns CDR1 SGHVS and CDR2 FQNEAQ. The CDR3 consists of 13 residues. The J gene is TRBJ1-5, the V gene TRBV7-8; no reliable D call. The source material was PBMCs or a T cell subset sorted from them (not recorded which). The sequence derives from an adult woman who had mild COVID-19 (a few samples of this study predate the infection). Cell type and time point are not known. The CDR3 DNA follows: TGTGCCAGCAGCCGGGTCCTTAATCAGCCCCAGCATTTT. Translation: CASSRVLNQPQHF.